The rows below give T cell receptor beta chains drawn from one sample of a study of cytotoxic CD8 clonotypes in ibrutinib-treated CLL. Sequenced by immunoSEQ multiplex PCR; TCRdb stores in-frame clones only, minus some. The sample shows 150,000 or so clones, more than 75% of them seen only once. The sample here was PBMCs, taken after 24 months of ibrutinib treatment. The source is a human donor with chronic lymphocytic leukemia. The CDR3 runs from the conserved cysteine through the conserved F or W. A D gene is named only where the DNA matches it firmly. The size of a clone is reported for some rows only, either as once, few or many, or as a class for expanded clones.

TRBV7-9	NA	TRBJ2-7	NA	TGTGCCAGCAGCTTCCAGGGGAGCCACGAGCAGTACTTC	CASSFQGSHEQYF
TRBV19	once	TRBJ1-4	NA	TGTGCCAGTAGTATAGGGTATGAAAAACTGTTTTTT	CASSIGYEKLFF
TRBV28	NA	TRBJ2-7	NA	TGTGCCAGCAGTTTATCGCGGCTCCTACAGTACTTC	CASSLSRLLQYF
TRBV7-9	few	TRBJ1-1	NA	TGTGCCAGCAGCTTGGGGACGGCGAACACTGAAGCTTTCTTT	CASSLGTANTEAFF
TRBV5-4	NA	TRBJ1-2	NA	TGCGCCAGCAGCCAAGAATGGGGTCACTATGGCTACACCTTC	CASSQEWGHYGYTF
TRBV4-1	NA	TRBJ2-5	TRBD2	TGCGCCAGCAGCCCGGGTAGCGGGGGTCAAGAGACCCAGTACTTC	CASSPGSGGQETQYF
TRBV9	NA	TRBJ2-3	NA	TGTGCCAGCAGCGTGGCCAGGGGAGATACGCAGTATTTT	CASSVARGDTQYF
TRBV6-5	NA	TRBJ2-7	NA	TGTGCCAGCAGTTACGGGCGGACGGGGTACGAGCAGTACTTC	CASSYGRTGYEQYF
TRBV7-9	NA	TRBJ1-5	NA	TGTGCCACCGCGGGGCAGGACCATCAGCCCCAGCATTTT	CATAGQDHQPQHF
TRBV7-2	NA	TRBJ2-1	NA	TGTGCCAGCAGCCCCCAGGGCGGGGTGGCCTACAATGAGCAGTTCTTC	CASSPQGGVAYNEQFF
TRBV7-2	NA	TRBJ1-4	NA	TGTGCCAGCAGGGCCGGGTCGCAACTGTTTTTT	CASRAGSQLFF
TRBV6-5	NA	TRBJ1-2	NA	TGTGCCAGCAGTTACTCGAGCAGAACCTCCTATGGCTACACCTTC	CASSYSSRTSYGYTF
TRBV4-3	NA	TRBJ2-2	NA	TGCGCCAGCAGCCAAGTGCATCAAACCGGGGAGCTGTTTTTT	CASSQVHQTGELFF
TRBV4-2	NA	TRBJ1-5	TRBD1	TGTGCCAGCAGCCCACTGACAGGGTTAGATCAGCCCCAGCATTTT	CASSPLTGLDQPQHF
TRBV11-3	NA	TRBJ2-3	TRBD2	TGTGCCAGCAGCCGCGGCGCGGGGGTCGACACAGATACGCAGTATTTT	CASSRGAGVDTDTQYF